A selection of T cell receptor beta chains follows, all from one sample in a study of CD8+ T cells in alopecia areata. Using immunoSEQ multiplex PCR, the repertoire was profiled, and TCRdb retains in-frame clones only, with some absent. Found here are 100,000 to 120,000 clones, 50% to 60% of them singletons; the top ten hold 23%. Sequenced input: NKG2D-low CD8+ T cells sorted from blood. The receptors come from a human donor with alopecia areata. The CDR3 runs from the conserved cysteine through the conserved F or W. D genes are given only for firm matches. The size entry is marked missing in some rows and otherwise reads once, few, many or a size class.

d_gene: TRBD2; v_gene: TRBV13; j_gene: TRBJ2-3; abundance: -; CDR3aa: CASSSPGLEGTDTQYF; CDR3nt: TGTGCCAGCAGCTCCCCGGGACTAGAGGGCACAGATACGCAGTATTTT
d_gene: TRBD1; v_gene: TRBV29-1; j_gene: TRBJ2-7; abundance: few; CDR3aa: CSVIPTGISEQYF; CDR3nt: TGCAGCGTTATCCCGACAGGGATTAGCGAGCAGTACTTC
d_gene: -; v_gene: TRBV29-1; j_gene: TRBJ2-2; abundance: once; CDR3aa: CSVVGRAGELFF; CDR3nt: TGCAGCGTTGTAGGCAGGGCCGGGGAGCTGTTTTTT
d_gene: -; v_gene: TRBV5-6; j_gene: TRBJ1-1; abundance: once; CDR3aa: CASSLTNTEAFF; CDR3nt: TGTGCCAGCAGCTTGACGAACACTGAAGCTTTCTTT
d_gene: -; v_gene: TRBV5-6; j_gene: TRBJ1-1; abundance: -; CDR3aa: CASSLGNRDTEAFF; CDR3nt: TGTGCCAGCAGCTTAGGGAATAGAGACACTGAAGCTTTCTTT
d_gene: -; v_gene: TRBV7-9; j_gene: TRBJ1-5; abundance: few; CDR3aa: CASSRDGPNQPQHF; CDR3nt: TGTGCCAGCAGCCGAGACGGACCCAATCAGCCCCAGCATTTT
d_gene: TRBD2; v_gene: TRBV5-1; j_gene: TRBJ2-6; abundance: few; CDR3aa: CASSSLAGEAKKSGANVLTF; CDR3nt: TGCGCCAGCAGCTCGTTAGCGGGAGAAGCGAAGAAATCTGGGGCCAACGTCCTGACTTTC
d_gene: TRBD2; v_gene: TRBV11-2; j_gene: TRBJ2-1; abundance: -; CDR3aa: CASSLVLGGRRGNEQFF; CDR3nt: TGTGCCAGCAGCTTAGTGTTAGGCGGGAGACGGGGAAATGAGCAGTTCTTC
d_gene: TRBD1; v_gene: TRBV28; j_gene: TRBJ2-6; abundance: few; CDR3aa: CASSWTGERSGANVLTF; CDR3nt: TGTGCCAGCAGTTGGACAGGGGAGAGGTCTGGGGCCAACGTCCTGACTTTC
d_gene: -; v_gene: TRBV28; j_gene: TRBJ2-2; abundance: -; CDR3aa: CASSLPQGWELFF; CDR3nt: TGTGCCAGCAGTCTCCCGCAGGGCTGGGAGCTGTTTTTT
d_gene: -; v_gene: TRBV5-6; j_gene: TRBJ2-1; abundance: -; CDR3aa: CASSRPPNEQFF; CDR3nt: TGTGCCAGCAGTCGTCCTCCGAATGAGCAGTTCTTC
d_gene: -; v_gene: TRBV5-4; j_gene: TRBJ2-7; abundance: -; CDR3aa: CASSRGTAYEQYF; CDR3nt: TGTGCCAGCAGCCGGGGGACAGCCTACGAGCAGTACTTC
d_gene: -; v_gene: TRBV28; j_gene: TRBJ2-5; abundance: -; CDR3aa: CASIPQGPGPQETQYF; CDR3nt: TGTGCCAGCATCCCCCAGGGACCGGGGCCGCAAGAGACCCAGTACTTC
d_gene: -; v_gene: TRBV27; j_gene: TRBJ2-7; abundance: once; CDR3aa: CASSPTAFYEQYF; CDR3nt: TGTGCCAGCAGCCCGACTGCCTTCTACGAGCAGTACTTC
d_gene: TRBD2; v_gene: TRBV6-4; j_gene: TRBJ2-7; abundance: -; CDR3aa: CASRIRGTSAEYEQYF; CDR3nt: TGTGCCAGCAGAATACGCGGGACTAGCGCGGAATACGAGCAGTACTTC
d_gene: -; v_gene: TRBV7-9; j_gene: TRBJ2-7; abundance: few; CDR3aa: CASSPPDSTNYEQYF; CDR3nt: TGTGCCAGCAGCCCACCGGACAGTACCAACTACGAGCAGTACTTC
d_gene: -; v_gene: TRBV4-2; j_gene: TRBJ2-5; abundance: -; CDR3aa: CASSQTWGGEETQYF; CDR3nt: TGTGCCAGCAGCCAAACGTGGGGCGGAGAAGAGACCCAGTACTTC